The 24 T cell receptor beta chains given below trace back to one sample, sequenced in a study of T-cell reconstitution after alpha-beta-depleted transplantation in children. Unique molecular identifiers were built into the TCRbeta library. MiXCR, run by TCRdb on the PCR reads, gives a single entry per CDR3 protein. The sample holds 700,000 to 950,000 distinct CDR3 sequences, 15% to 20% seen once. Sequenced material: PBMCs, mostly from graft donor cells, taken 360 days after TCRalphabeta/CD19-depleted stem cell transplant. The receptors shown here come from a male patient under 18 who had a stem cell transplant for acute lymphoblastic leukemia, so the T cells may come from the graft donor.

This clonotype was observed a handful of times. The chain links TRBV27 to TRBJ2-3; no definite D call. The germline gives CDR1 MNHEY, CDR2 SMNVEV (reference sequence). CDR3 size: 16 residues. V was trimmed by 3 bases and J by 2 bases, leaving 15 bases between them. CDR3 region: CASSLASGWDTDTQYF. DNA of the CDR3: TGTGCCAGCAGTTTGGCCTCGGGTTGGGACACAGATACGCAGTATTTT.

This clonotype occurred a few times. The J gene is TRBJ2-1, the V gene TRBV7-8; tentatively, D is TRBD2 (5 bases). V lost 4 bases, J lost 12 bases, and 16 bases lay in between. Per germline, CDR1 SGHVS and CDR2 FQNEAQ. This CDR3 spans 13 amino acids. The DNA of the CDR3 is TGTGCCAGCAGCTCCCGGGTGCGGGTGGGGCAGTTCTTC. It is translated as CASSSRVRVGQFF. Together with reference TRBV7-8 and TRBJ2-1, the CDR3 gives the full variable domain: GAGVSQSPRYKVAKRGQDVALRCDPISGHVSLFWYQQALGQGPEFLTYFQNEAQLDKSGLPSDRFFAERPEGSVSTLKIQRTQQEDSAVYLCASSSRVRVGQFFGPGTRLTVL.

The rearrangement joins TRBV5-1 to TRBJ2-7; TRBD2 agrees at 14 bases. The CDR3 covers 16 residues. The V gene end was trimmed by 4 bases and the J gene end by 5 bases; junction bases not matched to a gene: 8. CDR1 is SGHRS, CDR2 YFSETQ, per germline. The CDR3 DNA sequence: TGCGCCAGCAGCACTGGGGGACTAGCGGGAGTTAACGAGCAGTACTTC. Translated, it gives CASSTGGLAGVNEQYF.

This clonotype was observed many times. V is TRBV2 and J is TRBJ2-7, with D unresolved. This CDR3 contains 12 residues. Germline lookup yields CDR1 SNHLY and CDR2 FYNNEI. The ends were cut back, 4 bases at V and 7 bases at J, with 11 bases in the middle. The CDR3 here is CASSAYAREQYF. CDR3 DNA: TGTGCCAGCAGTGCGTATGCCAGAGAGCAGTACTTC.

The chain recombines TRBV27 with TRBJ2-7, with D hard to call. V shed 0 bases and J shed 5 bases, with 8 bases lying between them. Per germline, CDR1 MNHEY and CDR2 SMNVEV (reference sequence). The CDR3 spans 13 residues. The CDR3 sequence: CASSLSASHEQYF. In DNA form, the CDR3 reads TGTGCCAGCAGTTTATCGGCGTCCCACGAGCAGTACTTC.

There are a few counts of this clonotype. The V and J genes are TRBV12-3 or TRBV12-4 and TRBJ1-4; D not resolved. The CDR3 length is 14 residues. V lost 1 base to trimming and J lost 4 bases, with 7 bases between them. The CDR3 DNA follows: TGTGCCAGCAGTTTAGACGGCCGTAATGAAAAACTGTTTTTT. Residues: CASSLDGRNEKLFF.

The rearrangement links TRBV7-6 to TRBJ2-7, with D possibly TRBD2 on 5 matching bases. V gave up 0 bases and J gave up 6 bases, with 12 bases separating them. This CDR3 has 14 amino acids. Germline assignment: CDR1 SGHVS and CDR2 FNYEAQ. The CDR3 DNA sequence: TGTGCCAGCAGCTTAGCTCCGGGATTAGGCGAGCAGTACTTC. Protein product: CASSLAPGLGEQYF.

The chain couples TRBV4-2 to TRBJ2-1; 9 bases line up with TRBD2. Looked up from germline, CDR1 is LGHNA and CDR2 is YNFKEQ. The V segment lost 8 bases and the J segment 2 bases; nucleotides outside the gene matches: 7. This CDR3 has 15 residues. The CDR3 region is CASSDRLAAYNEQFF. CDR3 coding DNA: TGTGCCAGCTCCGATAGACTAGCGGCCTACAATGAGCAGTTCTTC.

This clonotype was counted many times. The chain has TRBV5-1 and TRBJ2-7; 9 positions match TRBD2. In germline, CDR1 is SGHRS, CDR2 YFSETQ. The CDR3 has 14 residues. The V gene end was trimmed by 4 bases and the J gene end by 4 bases; junction bases not matched to a gene: 6. The CDR3 reads CASSLTSGDYEQYF. The CDR3 DNA reads TGCGCCAGCAGCCTGACTAGCGGAGATTACGAGCAGTACTTC.

The rearrangement joins TRBV12-5 to TRBJ1-2; 7 bases fit TRBD1. Looked up from germline, CDR1 is LGHNT and CDR2 is FRNRAP. The CDR3 runs 13 residues. V lost 4 bases, J lost 3 bases, and 2 bases stayed unmatched. CDR3 amino acids: CASGSGTDYGYTF. In DNA, the CDR3 is TGTGCTAGTGGTTCCGGGACAGACTATGGCTACACCTTC.

The chain links TRBV5-1 to TRBJ2-3; TRBD2 matches at 11 bases. CDR3 length equals 16 residues. J lost 2 bases, V lost 4 bases, and 6 bases had no gene match. Germline CDR1 is SGHRS and CDR2 is YFSETQ. The CDR3 spells CASSRRLAGPTDTQYF. The DNA of the CDR3 is TGCGCCAGCAGCCGGCGACTAGCGGGACCCACAGATACGCAGTATTTT.

The gene calls are TRBV7-9 and TRBJ2-1; a weak D match, TRBD2 (5 bases). CDR1 SEHNR and CDR2 FQNEAQ come from the germline V gene (reference sequence). The CDR3 extends over 12 amino acids. V dropped 3 bases and J dropped 8 bases, with 8 bases sitting between them. The CDR3 DNA is TGTGCCAGCAGCTTGCCGGGGTATGAGCAGTTCTTC. Translating gives CASSLPGYEQFF. Supplemented by reference TRBV7-9 and TRBJ2-1, the full variable domain reads DTGVSQNPRHKITKRGQNVTFRCDPISEHNRLYWYRQTLGQGPEFLTYFQNEAQLEKSRLLSDRFSAERPKGSFSTLEIQRTEQGDSAMYLCASSLPGYEQFFGPGTRLTVL.

The chain carries TRBV5-1 and TRBJ1-1; D gene ambiguous. Germline V gives CDR1 SGHRS, CDR2 YFSETQ. The CDR3 consists of 16 residues. Trimming took 2 bases from V and 0 from J, leaving 14 bases between them. CDR3 region: CASSFAPEIMNTEAFF. Written as DNA, the CDR3 is TGCGCCAGCAGCTTCGCCCCTGAGATCATGAACACTGAAGCTTTCTTT.

V is TRBV19 and J is TRBJ2-7; 8 bases fit TRBD1. The germline V gene encodes CDR1 LNHDA and CDR2 SQIVND (reference sequence). J was trimmed by 4 bases and V by 3 bases; bases with no gene match: 5. There are 14 residues in the CDR3. The CDR3 DNA reads as TGTGCCAGTAGTATCGCCGGACAGGGTTACGAGCAGTACTTC. Amino acid sequence: CASSIAGQGYEQYF.

There are a few counts of this clonotype. The chain uses TRBV10-3 and TRBJ1-6; D call uncertain. Per germline, CDR1 ENHRY and CDR2 SYGVKD. V lost 10 bases to trimming and J lost 0 bases, with 10 bases between them. There are 14 residues in the CDR3. The chain's CDR3 is CASTGHSYNSPLHF. DNA for the CDR3: TGTGCCAGTACCGGGCACTCCTATAATTCACCCCTCCACTTT.

This clonotype turned up a few times. The rearrangement links TRBV10-3 to TRBJ2-7; TRBD2 is a possible D gene (6 bases). Per germline, CDR1 ENHRY and CDR2 SYGVKD. The CDR3 covers 17 residues. The V end was cut by 5 bases, the J end by 5 bases, with 25 bases between. The CDR3 sequence: CAISTDLRRDFSNEQYF. CDR3 nucleotides: TGTGCCATCAGTACAGACCTTCGGAGGGACTTTTCGAACGAGCAGTACTTC.

The sample holds many counts of this clonotype. The chain is built from TRBV20-1 and TRBJ1-2; 10 nucleotides match TRBD1. The CDR3 consists of 13 residues. CDR1 and CDR2 from the germline V gene are DFQATT and SNEGSKA (reference sequence). V lost 4 bases, J lost 4 bases, and 3 bases stayed unmatched. The CDR3 nucleotides are TGCAGTGCTATCTGGACAGGGGGCTATGGCTACACCTTC. Translating gives CSAIWTGGYGYTF.

V usage is TRBV2 and J usage is TRBJ2-7, with D possibly being TRBD1 (5 bases). The CDR3 spans 14 residues. V was shortened by 6 bases and J by 4 bases, with 16 bases between the two germline ends. Per germline, CDR1 SNHLY and CDR2 FYNNEI. CDR3 bases: TGTGCCAGCAGCAAACTCGGGCAGGGTTACGAGCAGTACTTC. Translated: CASSKLGQGYEQYF.

The chain carries TRBV24-1 and TRBJ2-1; 11 nucleotides align to TRBD2. J was trimmed by 7 bases and V by 6 bases; bases with no gene match: 7. Germline CDR1 and CDR2: KGHDR and SFDVKD. This CDR3 has 15 residues. CDR3 loop: CATSPTSGRGNEQFF. Here the CDR3 DNA reads TGTGCCACCAGTCCCACTAGCGGGAGAGGTAATGAGCAGTTCTTC.

At least ten counts were recorded for this clonotype. Here the CDR3 reads CASSSRDRGRQEGYTF. CDR3 bases: TGTGCCAGCAGCTCCCGGGACAGGGGGCGCCAGGAGGGCTACACCTTC. The genes are TRBV7-9 and TRBJ1-2; TRBD1 matches at 12 bases. The CDR3 sequence is 16 residues long. The J segment lost 8 bases and the V segment lost 4 bases, leaving 11 bases of the junction unmatched. CDR1 is SEHNR, CDR2 FQNEAQ, per germline (reference sequence).

The gene calls are TRBV20-1 and TRBJ2-7, with D possibly TRBD2 on 5 matching bases. Between the trimmed V and J ends, which lost 4 bases and 2 bases, there was a span of 12 bases. The CDR3 sequence is 13 residues long. Germline assignment: CDR1 DFQATT and CDR2 SNEGSKA (reference sequence). CDR3 in amino acids: CSATRTAPYEQYF. The DNA for the CDR3 is TGCAGTGCTACCCGGACTGCCCCCTACGAGCAGTACTTC.

This clonotype has a handful of counts. The chain uses TRBV5-1 and TRBJ2-7; 10 bases align to TRBD2. The length of the CDR3 is 15 residues. The V segment lost 3 bases and the J segment 4 bases; nucleotides outside the gene matches: 7. CDR1 and CDR2 (germline): SGHRS, YFSETQ. Here the CDR3 reads CASSWGSSGSYEQYF. The CDR3 DNA sequence: TGCGCCAGCAGCTGGGGTTCTAGCGGGAGTTACGAGCAGTACTTC.

Only a few counts were recorded for this clonotype. The chain has TRBV5-1 and TRBJ1-6, with 10 bases matching TRBD1. This CDR3 spans 17 amino acids. V lost 0 bases and J lost 8; bases outside the gene matches: 8. Germline CDR1 and CDR2: SGHRS and YFSETQ. The CDR3 protein is CASSLAGGDRGYSPLHF. The CDR3 DNA sequence: TGCGCCAGCAGCTTGGCCGGAGGGGACAGGGGATATTCACCCCTCCACTTT.

The chain couples TRBV7-9 to TRBJ2-7; TRBD2 might be the D (5 bases). The CDR3 spans 11 residues. Germline loops: CDR1 SEHNR, CDR2 FQNEAQ (reference sequence). V was cut by 11 bases and J by 5 bases, with 13 bases left in between. The CDR3 DNA reads TGTGCCTTAACCCGAGGGAACGAGCAGTACTTC. This gives the protein CALTRGNEQYF. The whole variable domain, remainder taken from reference TRBV7-9 and TRBJ2-7, is DTGVSQNPRHKITKRGQNVTFRCDPISEHNRLYWYRQTLGQGPEFLTYFQNEAQLEKSRLLSDRFSAERPKGSFSTLEIQRTEQGDSAMYLCALTRGNEQYFGPGTRLTVT.